What follows are 20 T cell receptor beta chains derived from one specimen sequenced in a study of control samples from healthy donors and cancer patients. TCRdb's copy holds only in-frame clones and misses some; the assay was immunoSEQ multiplex PCR. This sample carries around 94,000 clones, less than 95% of them seen once, and the ten largest clones take around 3.8%. Sequences were obtained from blood. The receptor set was obtained from a woman aged 18-30 years in good health.

The V and J genes are TRBV20-1 and TRBJ2-5; D is perhaps TRBD1 (5 bases). This CDR3 is 11 amino acids long. Trimming removed 8 bases from V and 7 bases from J, with 14 bases in between. The V gene's germline CDR1 is DFQATT and CDR2 SNEGSKA (reference sequence). CDR3 amino acids: CSPEKTGTQYF. The CDR3, as DNA: TGCAGTCCCGAGAAAACAGGGACCCAGTACTTC.

The chain employs TRBV28 and TRBJ1-2, with no clear D. The CDR3 sequence is 14 residues long. Germline-derived CDR1 and CDR2 are MDHEN and SYDVKM. Trimming pared 5 bases from V and 10 bases from J, leaving 20 bases between. CDR3 sequence: CASSVPSAIPDYTF. CDR3 DNA sequence: TGTGCCAGCAGTGTCCCCTCGGCCATTCCGGACTACACCTTC.

This rearrangement joins TRBV19 to TRBJ1-5; TRBD1 aligns across 8 bases. This CDR3 comprises 17 residues. The V gene end was trimmed by 9 bases and the J gene end by 4 bases; junction bases not matched to a gene: 17. CDR1 LNHDA and CDR2 SQIVND come from the germline V gene (reference sequence). The CDR3 reads CASKETGVIHQNQPQHF. DNA for the CDR3: TGTGCCAGCAAGGAGACAGGGGTGATACATCAAAATCAGCCCCAGCATTTT. Together with reference TRBV19 and TRBJ1-5, the CDR3 gives the full variable domain: DGGITQSPKYLFRKEGQNVTLSCEQNLNHDAMYWYRQDPGQGLRLIYYSQIVNDFQKGDIAEGYSVSREKKESFPLTVTSAQKNPTAFYLCASKETGVIHQNQPQHFGDGTRLSIL.

CDR3 sequence: CASSASGDQPAGELFF. The CDR3 DNA reads as TGTGCCAGCAGCGCCTCAGGAGACCAGCCAGCCGGGGAGCTGTTTTTT. The rearrangement uses TRBV9 and TRBJ2-2; D gene unclear. The CDR3 loop spans 16 amino acids. Germline-derived CDR1 and CDR2 are SGDLS and YYNGEE. Trimming removed 3 bases from V and 6 bases from J, with 18 bases in between. The full variable domain, rest sourced from reference TRBV9 and TRBJ2-2, is DSGVTQTPKHLITATGQRVTLRCSPRSGDLSVYWYQQSLDQGLQFLIQYYNGEERAKGNILERFSAQQFPDLHSELNLSSLELGDSALYFCASSASGDQPAGELFFGEGSRLTVL.

The J gene is TRBJ2-7, the V gene TRBV7-9; D is unclear. V was pared by 2 bases and J by 4 bases, with 9 bases between. Germline V lookup: CDR1 SEHNR, CDR2 FQNEAQ (reference sequence). The CDR3 runs 13 residues. CDR3 in amino acids: CASSLSSVYEQYF. CDR3 nucleotide sequence: TGTGCCAGCAGCTTAAGTTCCGTGTACGAGCAGTACTTC.

The CDR3 coding sequence is TGTGCCAGCAGTTTTTCGGGGGCCAACGTCCTGACTTTC. This translates into CASSFSGANVLTF. The chain carries TRBV27 and TRBJ2-6; D remains unclear. The CDR3 extends over 13 amino acids. Germline-derived CDR1 and CDR2 are MNHEY and SMNVEV (reference sequence). V lost 3 bases and J 4 bases, leaving 4 bases between the germline ends.

This clone was detected only once. CDR3 sequence: CASSLAPSGGTDTQYF. Written as DNA, the CDR3 is TGCGCCAGCAGCTTGGCCCCCAGCGGGGGCACAGATACGCAGTATTTT. The rearrangement links TRBV5-1 to TRBJ2-3, with 7 bases that match TRBD2. Per germline, CDR1 SGHRS and CDR2 YFSETQ. The CDR3 loop spans 16 amino acids. The J segment lost 1 base and the V segment lost 0 bases, leaving 5 bases of the junction unmatched.

V and J are TRBV18 and TRBJ2-7, with D tentatively TRBD2 (6 bases). Germline V gene lookup returns CDR1 KGHSH and CDR2 LQKENI. This CDR3 contains 16 residues. Trimming removed 5 bases from V and 3 bases from J, with 20 bases in between. The DNA for the CDR3 is TGTGCCAGCTCAAAACTCGGACTTTCGGGGGTCTACGAGCAGTACTTC. Protein: CASSKLGLSGVYEQYF.

The CDR3 DNA reads TGTGCCAGCAGCCCGGGGGGCGGGATCCAGCCCCAGCATTTT. The encoded protein is CASSPGGGIQPQHF. The V and J genes are TRBV5-8 and TRBJ1-5, with D perhaps matching TRBD1 (6 bases). Per germline, CDR1 SGHTS and CDR2 YDEGEE. The CDR3 consists of 14 residues. V lost 4 bases and J 7 bases, leaving 15 bases between the germline ends.

The CDR3 here is CASSLEGSKNTEAFF. In DNA, the CDR3 is TGCGCCAGCAGCTTGGAAGGCAGTAAGAACACTGAAGCTTTCTTT. The chain uses TRBV5-1 and TRBJ1-1; D not resolved. This CDR3 region has 15 residues. Germline loops: CDR1 SGHRS, CDR2 YFSETQ. V lost 0 bases and J lost 1, with 10 bases in between.

J is TRBJ1-5 and V is TRBV4-1, with a tentative D call TRBD1 (5 bases). V dropped 1 base and J dropped 1 base, with 11 bases sitting between them. The CDR3 is 16 residues long. Germline CDR1 and CDR2: MGHRA and YSYEKL. In DNA, the CDR3 is TGCGCCAGCAGCCAAGTGCCAGGGCAGAGCAATCAGCCCCAGCATTTT. Its translation is CASSQVPGQSNQPQHF.

V is TRBV11-3 and J is TRBJ2-7; TRBD2 matches at 9 bases. The CDR3 consists of 14 residues. The V segment lost 4 bases and the J segment 6 bases; nucleotides outside the gene matches: 7. The germline V gene encodes CDR1 SGHNT and CDR2 YENEEA. The chain's CDR3 is CASSYGGLALEQYF. In DNA, the CDR3 is TGTGCCAGCAGCTACGGGGGACTAGCTCTCGAGCAGTACTTC.

This sequence joins TRBV7-9 and TRBJ1-1; 9 bases fit TRBD1. V was pared by 4 bases and J by 3 bases, with 6 bases of the junction left unmatched. The CDR3 is 15 residues long. Germline V CDR1 and CDR2: SEHNR, FQNEAQ (reference sequence). In DNA, the CDR3 is TGTGCCAGCAGCTGGGAGACAGGGGGGGACACTGAAGCTTTCTTT. Translating it yields CASSWETGGDTEAFF.

The chain is built from TRBV5-1 and TRBJ2-7; D remains ambiguous. The V gene lost 0 bases and the J gene lost 0 bases, with 4 bases spanning the gap. This CDR3 region has 13 residues. CDR1 and CDR2 (germline): SGHRS, YFSETQ. The CDR3 DNA is TGCGCCAGCAGCTTGGACATCTCCTACGAGCAGTACTTC. It translates to CASSLDISYEQYF.

The rearrangement uses TRBV12-3 or TRBV12-4 and TRBJ2-5; D possibly corresponds to TRBD1 (5 bases). The V and J ends lost 2 bases and 4 bases respectively, with 8 bases between them. There are 13 residues in the CDR3. The CDR3 DNA is TGTGCCAGCAGTTTACAGGGCGTAGAGACCCAGTACTTC. It specifies CASSLQGVETQYF.

The V and J genes are TRBV19 and TRBJ1-5; 7 bases are a match to TRBD1. Germline loops: CDR1 LNHDA, CDR2 SQIVND (reference sequence). This CDR3 comprises 18 residues. The junction had 17 bases not matched to a gene; V was cut back by 5 bases and J by 4 bases. CDR3 in amino acids: CASSPDRDRYGGNQPQHF. The CDR3 DNA reads as TGTGCCAGTAGTCCAGACCGGGACAGATATGGAGGAAATCAGCCCCAGCATTTT.

The rearrangement links TRBV5-1 to TRBJ2-6, with D unclear. The germline CDR1 and CDR2 sequences are SGHRS and YFSETQ. V was clipped by 0 bases and J by 0 bases, with 4 bases between them. The length of the CDR3 is 15 residues. The CDR3 loop is CASSLAVSGANVLTF. CDR3 sequence (DNA): TGCGCCAGCAGCTTGGCAGTCTCTGGGGCCAACGTCCTGACTTTC.

The rearrangement joins TRBV5-1 to TRBJ2-1; D unresolved. The CDR3 length is 12 residues. V was pared by 5 bases and J by 7 bases, with 10 bases between. Germline CDR1 and CDR2: SGHRS and YFSETQ. CDR3 sequence (DNA): TGCGCCAGCAGTAACTCAGGAAATGAGCAGTTCTTC. Its translation is CASSNSGNEQFF.

The chain uses TRBV10-3 and TRBJ2-3; 7 bases are shared with TRBD1. The germline V gene encodes CDR1 ENHRY and CDR2 SYGVKD. The junction had 4 bases not matched to a gene; V was cut back by 5 bases and J by 2 bases. The CDR3 has 14 amino acids. The CDR3 region has the DNA TGTGCCATCAGTCGTACAGGGGACACAGATACGCAGTATTTT. Translating gives CAISRTGDTDTQYF.

The rearrangement links TRBV9 to TRBJ2-5; no clear D gene. The CDR3 consists of 13 residues. The germline gives CDR1 SGDLS, CDR2 YYNGEE. V gave up 0 bases and J gave up 2 bases, with 5 bases separating them. The CDR3 nucleotides are TGTGCCAGCAGCGTAGAAGGTCAAGAGACCCAGTACTTC. The encoded protein is CASSVEGQETQYF.